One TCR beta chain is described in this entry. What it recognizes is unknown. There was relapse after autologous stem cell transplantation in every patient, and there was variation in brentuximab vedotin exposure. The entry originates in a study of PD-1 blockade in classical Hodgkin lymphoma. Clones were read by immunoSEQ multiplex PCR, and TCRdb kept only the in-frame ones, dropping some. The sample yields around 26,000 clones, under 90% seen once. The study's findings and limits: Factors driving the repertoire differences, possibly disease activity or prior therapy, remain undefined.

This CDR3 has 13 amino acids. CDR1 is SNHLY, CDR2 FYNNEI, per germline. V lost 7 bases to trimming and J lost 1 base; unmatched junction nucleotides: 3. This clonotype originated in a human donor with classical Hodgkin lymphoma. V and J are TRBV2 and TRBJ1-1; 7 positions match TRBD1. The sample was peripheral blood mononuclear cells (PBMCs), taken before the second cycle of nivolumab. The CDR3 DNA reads TGTGCCAGCAAGGGACAGTCGAACACTGAAGCTTTCTTT. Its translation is CASKGQSNTEAFF.